This TCR beta chain is from a study of cytomegalovirus exposure and HLA in healthy donors. The wider study: The 120 or so validation repertoires were produced on the same platform as the roughly 690 repertoires of the first cohort. This was reported in a later analysis. Study observations and caveats: It was found in a later analysis that first-cohort TCR clusters tended to co-occur in the 120 validation repertoires. Reported performance of the classifier showed diagnosis of cytomegalovirus status with high specificity and sensitivity.

TCRdb's copy holds only in-frame clones and misses some; the assay was immunoSEQ multiplex PCR. Of 70,000 to 80,000 clones in the sample, around 94% were seen once. A word on this clone: Its antigen is as yet unknown.

Trimming took 3 bases from V and 5 from J; bases not matched to a gene: 7. Germline V gene sequence: CDR1 ENHRY, CDR2 SYGVKD. The CDR3 loop spans 15 amino acids. This receptor was identified in a woman in her late teens or twenties in good health and CMV-seronegative. Sequences were obtained from PBMCs. The chain uses TRBV10-3 and TRBJ2-7; 10 bases align to TRBD1. The CDR3 region is CAISEVGQGLNEQYF. The CDR3 DNA reads TGTGCCATCAGTGAAGTGGGACAGGGGTTGAACGAGCAGTACTTC.